A selection of T cell receptor beta chains follows, all from one sample in a study of blood T cell repertoires in COVID-19. Method: immunoSEQ multiplex PCR; TCRdb's copy keeps in-frame clones and lacks some. The sample contains some 430,000 clones, about nine tenths of which appear only once. What was sequenced was PBMCs or T cells enriched from blood (not recorded which). The receptors come from a man aged 18 to 35 who had recovered from COVID-19. Each CDR3 is given with its conserved first and last residue. Fields, in order: V gene, D gene, clone size, J gene, CDR3 DNA, CDR3 protein. D genes are given only for firm matches. Clone size is given for some rows only: seen once, a few or many times, or a class if the clone is expanded.

TRBV28	TRBD1	NA	TRBJ1-2	TGTGCCAGCAGTTTTGGGGACAGGAACTATGGCTACACCTTC	CASSFGDRNYGYTF
TRBV27	NA	NA	TRBJ1-2	TGTGCCAGCAGTTTTGGCCAAGGTCCCGGGGGGAACTATGGCTACACCTTC	CASSFGQGPGGNYGYTF
TRBV5-6	TRBD1	few	TRBJ1-2	TGTGCCAGCAGCTTCGCCGTGACAGGGTTATTGGATGGCTACACCTTC	CASSFAVTGLLDGYTF
TRBV29-1	NA	NA	TRBJ1-1	TGCAGCGTTGGGCTCGGGGGTGAAGCTTTCTTT	CSVGLGGEAFF
TRBV9	NA	NA	TRBJ2-5	TGTGCCAGCAGCGTAGCAGGGCAAGAGACCCAGTACTTC	CASSVAGQETQYF
TRBV19	NA	NA	TRBJ1-5	TGTGCCAGTAGTGCCCCCCAGGGGAATAGCAATCAGCCCCAGCATTTT	CASSAPQGNSNQPQHF
TRBV7-2	TRBD2	NA	TRBJ2-1	TGTGCCAGCAGCTCACCGGGACTAGTGATCGATGAGCAGTTCTTC	CASSSPGLVIDEQFF
TRBV9	TRBD1	NA	TRBJ1-1	TGTGCCAGCAGCACGCAGGGGGGGAACACTGAAGCTTTCTTT	CASSTQGGNTEAFF
TRBV11-2	TRBD1	NA	TRBJ1-6	TGTGCCAGCAGCACCTGGGGGCAGGGGGCCCGGTCACCCCTCCACTTT	CASSTWGQGARSPLHF
TRBV11-2	NA	NA	TRBJ2-7	TGTGCCAGCAGCCCAGGGGACTACGAGCAGTACTTC	CASSPGDYEQYF
TRBV23-1	NA	NA	TRBJ2-4	TGCGCCAGCAGTTCGAGGGAGGCCAAAAACATTCAGTACTTC	CASSSREAKNIQYF
TRBV27	NA	NA	TRBJ2-2	TGTGCCAGCAGTTTTTTCGAGCGACCTAACACCGGGGAGCTGTTTTTT	CASSFFERPNTGELFF
TRBV11-2	TRBD1	NA	TRBJ1-1	TGTGCCAGCAGCTCCCCGGGACAGGGCGCGAACACTGAAGCTTTCTTT	CASSSPGQGANTEAFF
TRBV5-5	NA	NA	TRBJ1-3	TGTGCCAGCAGCCCGAGACAGAGCGGAAACACCATATATTTT	CASSPRQSGNTIYF
TRBV24-1	NA	NA	TRBJ1-2	TGTGCCACCAGTGGCATACAGAGTAACTATGGCTACACCTTC	CATSGIQSNYGYTF
TRBV5-1	NA	NA	TRBJ2-7	TGCGCCAGCAGCTTGTGGGCCTCCTACGAGCAGTACTTC	CASSLWASYEQYF
TRBV19	NA	NA	TRBJ2-1	TGTGCCAGTAGTGTCGCGCCGGCGGGTGAGCAGTTCTTC	CASSVAPAGEQFF
TRBV18	TRBD1	NA	TRBJ1-5	TGTGCCAGCTCAGGCGACAGGGGTAGCAATCAGCCCCAGCATTTT	CASSGDRGSNQPQHF
TRBV28	TRBD1	NA	TRBJ1-2	TGTGCGACATGGGGCAGGGGGGATGGCTACACCTTC	CATWGRGDGYTF
TRBV12-3/TRBV12-4	TRBD1	NA	TRBJ1-1	TGTGCCAGCATCACCGGACAGGGGTTTGAAGCTTTCTTT	CASITGQGFEAFF
TRBV6-1	TRBD1	once	TRBJ1-1	TGTGCCAGCCGTGACAGGGAGAACACTGAAGCTTTCTTT	CASRDRENTEAFF
TRBV27	NA	NA	TRBJ1-4	TGTGCCAGCACCCATCGAGGGGGGGATGAAAAACTGTTTTTT	CASTHRGGDEKLFF
TRBV25-1	NA	NA	TRBJ1-1	TGTGCCAGCAGTGAATTTGGGCAGGTGAACACTGAAGCTTTCTTT	CASSEFGQVNTEAFF
TRBV7-8	NA	NA	TRBJ2-1	TGTGCCAGCAGCTTGGGGACTCCTGAGCAGTTCTTC	CASSLGTPEQFF